The 32 T cell receptor beta chains in this list originate from one sample, sequenced in a study of blood T cell repertoires in COVID-19. Sequencing was performed with immunoSEQ multiplex PCR; in TCRdb, only in-frame clones are kept and a portion is missing. This sample has 200,000 to 250,000 clones, with 82% found just once. What was sequenced was PBMCs or T cells enriched from blood (not recorded which). These receptors all stem from a woman aged 60-75 years who had recovered from COVID-19.

The CDR3 DNA reads TGTGCCAGCAGCTCAGGGGGCCGGGAGACCCAGTACTTC. Protein product: CASSSGGRETQYF. V and J are TRBV12-3 or TRBV12-4 and TRBJ2-5; 8 bases line up with TRBD1. After removal of 6 bases from V and 5 bases from J, the junction contained 5 bases not matched to a gene. CDR3 length equals 13 residues.

The chain combines TRBV5-1 with TRBJ1-6; 8 bases match TRBD1. Germline V CDR1 and CDR2: SGHRS, YFSETQ. The CDR3 runs to 16 residues. Trimming removed 3 bases from V and 2 bases from J; junction bases left unmatched: 4. For the CDR3, the DNA is TGCGCCAGCAGCTCGGACAGGGACCCCTATAATTCACCCCTCCACTTT. Its translation: CASSSDRDPYNSPLHF.

This chain connects TRBV14 to TRBJ2-7; perhaps TRBD2 as D (5 bases). This CDR3 has 14 amino acids. Trimming took 4 bases from V and 4 from J, leaving 14 bases between them. From germline, CDR1 is SGHDN and CDR2 FVKESK. The CDR3 DNA reads TGTGCCAGCAGCCCGTCTAGCAACTCTTACGAGCAGTACTTC. Its protein product is CASSPSSNSYEQYF. Full variable domain (rest looked up from reference TRBV14 and TRBJ2-7): EAGVTQFPSHSVIEKGQTVTLRCDPISGHDNLYWYRRVMGKEIKFLLHFVKESKQDESGMPNNRFLAERTGGTYSTLKVQPAELEDSGVYFCASSPSSNSYEQYFGPGTRLTVT.

This clone was seen only a few times. J is TRBJ1-6 and V is TRBV19, with TRBD1 matching 8 bases. The CDR3 loop spans 13 amino acids. The V and J ends lost 10 bases and 6 bases, in that order; junction bases with no gene match: 5. Germline V gene lookup returns CDR1 LNHDA and CDR2 SQIVND (reference sequence). CDR3: CATRTGTNSPLHF. CDR3 nucleotides: TGTGCCACCAGGACAGGGACTAATTCACCCCTCCACTTT. Combining the CDR3 with reference TRBV19 and TRBJ1-6 gives the whole variable domain DGGITQSPKYLFRKEGQNVTLSCEQNLNHDAMYWYRQDPGQGLRLIYYSQIVNDFQKGDIAEGYSVSREKKESFPLTVTSAQKNPTAFYLCATRTGTNSPLHFGNGTRLTVT.

The gene calls are TRBV14 and TRBJ2-5, with 11 bases matching TRBD2. This CDR3 is 14 amino acids long. CDR1 and CDR2 from the germline V gene are SGHDN and FVKESK. V trimming: 4 bases; J trimming: 5 bases; junction bases outside the gene matches: 3. CDR3 loop: CASSPRTSGETQYF. CDR3 DNA sequence: TGTGCCAGCAGCCCTCGGACTAGCGGGGAGACCCAGTACTTC.

This rearrangement joins TRBV6-6 to TRBJ2-2; D may be TRBD2 (6 bases). Germline assignment: CDR1 MNHNY and CDR2 SVGAGI (reference sequence). V was pared by 2 bases and J by 3 bases, with 13 bases between. The CDR3 consists of 16 residues. This chain's CDR3 is CASSYRTGSDTGELFF. CDR3 nucleotide sequence: TGTGCCAGCAGTTACCGTACCGGGAGTGACACCGGGGAGCTGTTTTTT.

The rearrangement links TRBV13 to TRBJ2-1, with 14 bases aligning to TRBD2. This CDR3 is 18 amino acids long. Germline assignment: CDR1 PRHDT and CDR2 FYEKMQ (reference sequence). V lost 5 bases and J lost 6; bases outside the gene matches: 12. The CDR3 loop is CASSRSGTSGSSGNEQFF. As DNA, the CDR3 is TGTGCCAGCAGCCGATCCGGGACTAGCGGGAGTTCAGGCAATGAGCAGTTCTTC.

V usage is TRBV5-1 and J usage is TRBJ2-7, with a weak D call TRBD1 (6 bases). Between the trimmed V and J ends, which lost 4 bases and 0 bases, there was a span of 20 bases. CDR3 length equals 17 residues. Germline-derived CDR1 and CDR2 are SGHRS and YFSETQ. DNA for the CDR3: TGCGCCAGCAGCGTTGACTCCTGGACAGCGAGCTCCTACGAGCAGTACTTC. Amino acid sequence: CASSVDSWTASSYEQYF.

This rearrangement joins TRBV6-2 or TRBV6-3 to TRBJ2-2; the D gene is possibly TRBD1 (5 bases). The CDR3 covers 16 residues. In germline, CDR1 is MNHEY, CDR2 SVGEGT. Trimming pared 2 bases from V and 0 bases from J, leaving 10 bases between. The CDR3 sequence: CASSYQGNANTGELFF. In DNA form, the CDR3 reads TGTGCCAGCAGTTACCAGGGAAACGCGAACACCGGGGAGCTGTTTTTT.

The chain carries TRBV2 and TRBJ2-5; maybe TRBD2 (5 bases). The V end lost 8 bases, the J end lost 1 base, and 14 bases lay between the germline ends. Germline values: CDR1 SNHLY, CDR2 FYNNEI. The CDR3 runs 14 residues. This CDR3 reads CASYRGTLQETQYF. The CDR3 nucleotides are TGTGCCAGCTACCGGGGAACTCTCCAAGAGACCCAGTACTTC.

V usage is TRBV19 and J usage is TRBJ2-5; possibly TRBD1 for D (6 bases). The CDR3 has 14 residues. Germline V gives CDR1 LNHDA, CDR2 SQIVND (reference sequence). Trimming stripped 5 bases from V and 1 base from J, with 11 bases between. In DNA form, the CDR3 reads TGTGCCAGTAGTTCCTTGGACAGCCAAGAGACCCAGTACTTC. Its translation is CASSSLDSQETQYF. Based on the CDR3 plus reference TRBV19 and TRBJ2-5, the full variable domain is DGGITQSPKYLFRKEGQNVTLSCEQNLNHDAMYWYRQDPGQGLRLIYYSQIVNDFQKGDIAEGYSVSREKKESFPLTVTSAQKNPTAFYLCASSSLDSQETQYFGPGTRLLVL.

In this sample, this clone turned up once. The chain combines TRBV23-1 with TRBJ2-3; 7 bases fit TRBD1. Being an ORF, TRBV23-1 has a function that is uncertain. CDR3 size: 15 residues. Trimming cost V 4 bases and J 10 bases; bases outside gene matches: 14. The DNA of the CDR3 is TGCGCCAGCAGTCCACCCACTGGGACAGTGAACGCGCAGTATTTT. Amino acid sequence: CASSPPTGTVNAQYF.

V gene TRBV18 combines with J gene TRBJ2-3; 10 bases are shared with TRBD2. J gave up 0 bases and V 3 bases, and 0 bases lay outside the gene matches. In germline, CDR1 is KGHSH, CDR2 LQKENI. This CDR3 contains 15 residues. The CDR3 loop is CASSPTSGSTDTQYF. DNA for the CDR3: TGTGCCAGCTCACCGACTAGCGGGAGCACAGATACGCAGTATTTT.

V is TRBV14 and J is TRBJ1-2, with TRBD1 as a possible D gene (5 bases). Germline loops: CDR1 SGHDN, CDR2 FVKESK. With 0 bases removed from V and 8 bases from J, the gap between germline ends came to 13 bases. The CDR3 is 14 residues long. The CDR3 region has the DNA TGTGCCAGCAGCCAAGAAGCCAGGGCTTGGGGCTACACCTTC. Translated: CASSQEARAWGYTF.

In the case of this clone: At the DNA level, this CDR3 is encoded by other sequences in the same sample as well. The chain joins TRBV5-5 to TRBJ2-1; perhaps TRBD1 as D (6 bases). Germline assignment: CDR1 SGHKS and CDR2 YYEKEE (reference sequence). The CDR3 totals 13 residues. Trimming removed 2 bases from V and 9 bases from J, with 12 bases in between. CDR3 in DNA: TGTGCCAGCAGCTTAACAGGGAAGGTTGAGCAGTTCTTC. It translates to CASSLTGKVEQFF.

The V call is TRBV10-1, the J call TRBJ1-2; D gene ambiguous. Germline V gene data show CDR1 as WNHNN and CDR2 as SYGVQD (reference sequence). V gave up 2 bases and J gave up 6 bases, with 13 bases separating them. The CDR3 has 14 residues. In DNA form, the CDR3 reads TGCGCCAGCAGTGAGGGCCCCTCGAGGGATGGCTACACCTTC. It codes for CASSEGPSRDGYTF.

The genes are TRBV5-1 and TRBJ1-5; 9 positions match TRBD1. Germline trimming cut 4 bases from V and 0 bases from J; bases unmatched to any gene: 14. Germline CDR1 reads SGHRS; CDR2 reads YFSETQ. CDR3 length equals 19 residues. DNA of the CDR3: TGCGCCAGCAGCGACCTAAACAGGGGGCGATCCTATAGCAATCAGCCCCAGCATTTT. Translation gives CASSDLNRGRSYSNQPQHF.

This clone was found a few times. The chain links TRBV14 to TRBJ2-1; D is undetermined. The CDR3 is 15 amino acids. The germline gives CDR1 SGHDN, CDR2 FVKESK. Trimming left V 0 bases short and J 4 bases short, with 10 bases between. The CDR3 here is CASSQDPNSYNEQFF. CDR3 nucleotides: TGTGCCAGCAGCCAAGATCCCAACAGTTACAATGAGCAGTTCTTC.

The chain combines TRBV29-1 with TRBJ1-2; TRBD1 might be the D (5 bases). Germline V gene data show CDR1 as SQVTM and CDR2 as ANQGSEA. V was clipped by 8 bases and J by 4 bases, with 17 bases between them. The CDR3 spans 13 residues. CDR3 DNA sequence: TGCAGCACCTGGGGGGATCCCTCCTATGGCTACACCTTC. Protein product: CSTWGDPSYGYTF.

The chain couples TRBV11-2 to TRBJ1-3; 9 nucleotides agree with TRBD1. Germline V gene sequence: CDR1 SGHAT, CDR2 FQNNGV. J lost 3 bases, V lost 5 bases, and 5 bases had no gene match. The CDR3 sequence is 15 residues long. CDR3 protein: CASSPGQGYGNTIYF. The CDR3 coding sequence is TGTGCCAGCAGCCCCGGACAGGGGTATGGAAACACCATATATTTT.

The chain links TRBV19 to TRBJ2-1; 10 bases align to TRBD2. With 4 bases clipped from V and 7 bases from J, the junction kept 4 bases outside the gene matches. CDR3 length: 14 residues. CDR1 and CDR2 (germline): LNHDA, SQIVND (reference sequence). CDR3 loop: CASSTMTSGNEQFF. The CDR3 DNA is TGTGCCAGTAGTACGATGACTAGCGGGAATGAGCAGTTCTTC.

This sequence joins TRBV21-1 and TRBJ2-7; TRBD2, the table's D call, lacks a check against the DNA. TRBV21-1 is marked as a pseudogene. The CDR3 has 18 amino acids. The CDR3 loop is CASSSVPRDWPRPHEQYF. The CDR3 DNA follows: TGTGCCAGCAGCTCCGTTCCCCGGGACTGGCCCCGTCCTCACGAGCAGTACTTC.

This rearrangement joins TRBV5-1 to TRBJ2-1; D is ambiguous. CDR3 length equals 15 residues. Trimming took off 0 bases at V and 5 bases at J, with 12 bases between the two ends. The germline V gene has CDR1 SGHRS and CDR2 YFSETQ. The chain's CDR3 is CASSLESGFHNEQFF. DNA for the CDR3: TGCGCCAGCAGCTTGGAGTCGGGTTTCCACAATGAGCAGTTCTTC.

The chain employs TRBV6-5 and TRBJ1-5; perhaps TRBD1 as D (5 bases). This CDR3 region has 15 residues. With 5 bases removed from V and 1 base from J, the gap between germline ends came to 12 bases. The germline V gene encodes CDR1 MNHEY and CDR2 SVGAGI. As DNA, the CDR3 is TGTGCCAGCAGTCCTGGCAGGGTGAGCAATCAGCCCCAGCATTTT. Its protein product is CASSPGRVSNQPQHF.

The rearrangement uses TRBV2 and TRBJ2-5, with 10 bases lining up with TRBD2. The germline V gene has CDR1 SNHLY and CDR2 FYNNEI. Trimming took 4 bases from V and 5 from J; bases not matched to a gene: 13. The CDR3 is made up of 17 amino acids. CDR3 sequence: CASSVTTSGMSGETQYF. CDR3 in DNA: TGTGCCAGCAGTGTTACAACTAGCGGGATGTCAGGGGAGACCCAGTACTTC.

The V gene is TRBV19, the J gene TRBJ1-1; D may be TRBD1 (6 bases). V lost 4 bases and J 3 bases, leaving 15 bases between the germline ends. The CDR3 consists of 15 residues. The germline CDR1 and CDR2 sequences are LNHDA and SQIVND (reference sequence). The CDR3 nucleotides are TGTGCCAGTAGTAGGCCTCGGGAGGGGGACACTGAAGCTTTCTTT. This gives the protein CASSRPREGDTEAFF. The whole variable domain, remainder taken from reference TRBV19 and TRBJ1-1, is DGGITQSPKYLFRKEGQNVTLSCEQNLNHDAMYWYRQDPGQGLRLIYYSQIVNDFQKGDIAEGYSVSREKKESFPLTVTSAQKNPTAFYLCASSRPREGDTEAFFGQGTRLTVV.

The chain carries TRBV5-1 and TRBJ2-1; 8 positions agree with TRBD1. CDR3 length equals 15 residues. Germline assignment: CDR1 SGHRS and CDR2 YFSETQ. V gave up 2 bases and J gave up 4 bases; unmatched junction bases: 5. CDR3 region: CASSFGQGGYNEQFF. CDR3 nucleotide sequence: TGCGCCAGCAGCTTTGGACAGGGAGGATACAATGAGCAGTTCTTC.

Concerning this clone: The germline gene is not matched at one end of the junction; a read error may be the cause. This chain joins TRBV6-5 and TRBJ2-7, with D possibly being TRBD2 (5 bases). The germline gives CDR1 MNHEY, CDR2 SVGAGI. CDR3 length equals 13 residues. Here the CDR3 reads CASTGLESYVQYF. For the CDR3, the DNA is TGTGCCAGCACCGGACTGGAATCCTACGTGCAGTACTTC.

The sample holds a few counts of this clone. This chain uses TRBV4-1 with TRBJ2-2; 9 bases agree with TRBD1. This CDR3 is 16 amino acids long. Germline CDR1 and CDR2: MGHRA and YSYEKL. V lost 4 bases and J lost 1; bases outside the gene matches: 4. The DNA for the CDR3 is TGCGCCAGCAGCCTAGGACAGGGGCTGAACACCGGGGAGCTGTTTTTT. Translated, it gives CASSLGQGLNTGELFF.

The chain is built from TRBV2 and TRBJ1-2, with D hard to call. Germline-derived CDR1 and CDR2 are SNHLY and FYNNEI. Trimming left V 2 bases short and J 6 bases short, with 7 bases between. This CDR3 region has 12 residues. The CDR3 DNA reads TGTGCCAGCAGTGAAAGGGAGGATGGCTACACCTTC. Its protein product is CASSEREDGYTF.

This clone was observed a few times. The chain has TRBV6-6 and TRBJ1-2, with TRBD1 identical over 7 bases. The junction had 6 bases not matched to a gene; V was cut back by 0 bases and J by 8 bases. CDR1 and CDR2 (germline): MNHNY, SVGAGI (reference sequence). This CDR3 is built from 14 residues. CDR3 coding DNA: TGTGCCAGCAGTTACTCGAAGGGGGCTGGAGGCTACACCTTC. Encoded protein: CASSYSKGAGGYTF.

The rearrangement joins TRBV19 to TRBJ2-1, with 8 nucleotides matching TRBD2. From germline, CDR1 is LNHDA and CDR2 SQIVND (reference sequence). This CDR3 comprises 15 residues. Trimming took 1 base from V and 8 from J; bases not matched to a gene: 7. The CDR3 sequence: CASSIASGSSDEQFF. DNA for the CDR3: TGTGCCAGTAGTATAGCCAGCGGGAGTAGCGATGAGCAGTTCTTC.